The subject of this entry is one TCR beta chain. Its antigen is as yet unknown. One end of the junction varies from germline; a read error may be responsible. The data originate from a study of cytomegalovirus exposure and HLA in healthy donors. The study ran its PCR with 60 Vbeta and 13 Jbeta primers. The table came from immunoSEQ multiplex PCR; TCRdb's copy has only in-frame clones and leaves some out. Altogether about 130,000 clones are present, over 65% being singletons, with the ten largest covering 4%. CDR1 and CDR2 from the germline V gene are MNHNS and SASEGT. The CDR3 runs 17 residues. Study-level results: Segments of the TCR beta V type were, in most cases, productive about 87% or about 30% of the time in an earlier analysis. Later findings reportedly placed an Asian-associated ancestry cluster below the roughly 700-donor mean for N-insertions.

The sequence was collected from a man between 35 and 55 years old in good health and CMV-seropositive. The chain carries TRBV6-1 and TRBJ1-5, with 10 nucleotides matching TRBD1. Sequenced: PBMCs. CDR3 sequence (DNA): TGTGCCAGCAGGGAAGGGCGTTCGACAGGGGGCGGTCAGCCCCAGCATTTT. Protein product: CASREGRSTGGGQPQHF.